The 6 T cell receptor beta chains in this list originate from one sample, sequenced in a study of blood T cell repertoires in COVID-19. Profiled with immunoSEQ multiplex PCR; TCRdb holds only in-frame clones, not every one. The profile shows 210,000 or so clones, 89% of them singletons. Sequencing input: peripheral blood. The source is a man between 40 and 49 years old with acute or convalescent COVID-19.

The CDR3 DNA is TGTGCCAGCAGCTTGGGGGTGACTCCCTCTGGGGCCAACGTCCTGACTTTC. Its protein product is CASSLGVTPSGANVLTF. The V call is TRBV5-8, the J call TRBJ2-6; D uncertain. Trimming shortened V by 0 bases and J by 0 bases, and 10 bases separated the two germline ends. From germline, CDR1 is SGHTS and CDR2 YDEGEE. This CDR3 has 17 residues. Using reference TRBV5-8 and TRBJ2-6 for the parts outside the CDR3, the full variable domain is EAGVTQSPTHLIKTRGQQATLRCSPISGHTSVYWYQQALGLGLQFLLWYDEGEERNRGNFPPRFSGRQFPNYSSELNVNALELEDSALYLCASSLGVTPSGANVLTFGAGSRLTVL.

The rearrangement uses TRBV18 and TRBJ2-7, with a weak D call TRBD1 (5 bases). This CDR3 spans 14 amino acids. Germline V lookup: CDR1 KGHSH, CDR2 LQKENI. The V end lost 2 bases, the J end lost 1 base, and 9 bases lay between the germline ends. CDR3 DNA sequence: TGTGCCAGCTCACCAATTCCAGGGTCCTACGAGCAGTACTTC. Translation gives CASSPIPGSYEQYF.

There are a few counts of this clone. In nucleotides, the CDR3 is TGTGCCATTTCTAGCGGAGATACGCAGTATTTT. It encodes CAISSGDTQYF. The V and J genes are TRBV6-5 and TRBJ2-3, with TRBD2 identical over 7 bases. Germline trimming cut 10 bases from V and 5 bases from J; bases unmatched to any gene: 3. The CDR3 runs to 11 residues. Germline lookup yields CDR1 MNHEY and CDR2 SVGAGI.

J is TRBJ1-6 and V is TRBV14; a possible D gene is TRBD1 (5 bases). The CDR3 loop spans 12 amino acids. The germline CDR1 and CDR2 sequences are SGHDN and FVKESK. The V and J ends lost 5 bases and 14 bases respectively, with 13 bases between them. CDR3 sequence: CASSSGSPTLHF. In DNA, the CDR3 is TGTGCCAGCAGCTCAGGGTCTCCGACCCTCCACTTT. Together with reference TRBV14 and TRBJ1-6, the CDR3 gives the full variable domain: EAGVTQFPSHSVIEKGQTVTLRCDPISGHDNLYWYRRVMGKEIKFLLHFVKESKQDESGMPNNRFLAERTGGTYSTLKVQPAELEDSGVYFCASSSGSPTLHFGNGTRLTVT.

The chain recombines TRBV10-3 with TRBJ2-1; TRBD2 aligns across 14 bases. The CDR3 sequence is 16 residues long. Germline trimming cut 3 bases from V and 4 bases from J; bases unmatched to any gene: 2. The germline gives CDR1 ENHRY, CDR2 SYGVKD. The CDR3, as DNA: TGTGCCATCAGTGAAGGACTAGCGGGGGGTTACAATGAGCAGTTCTTC. Its translation is CAISEGLAGGYNEQFF.

This sequence joins TRBV19 and TRBJ1-5, with D possibly TRBD1 on 6 matching bases. The CDR3 covers 15 residues. Trimming took 1 base from V and 4 from J, leaving 11 bases between them. The germline gives CDR1 LNHDA, CDR2 SQIVND (reference sequence). This chain's CDR3 is CASSIGGTRNQPQHF. The CDR3 DNA reads as TGTGCCAGTAGTATAGGGGGGACAAGGAATCAGCCCCAGCATTTT.